Shown below are 19 T cell receptor beta chains from a single sample sequenced in a study of T-cell memory formation after mild COVID-19. TCRdb re-called the 5' RACE reads through MiXCR, storing one row per CDR3 protein. The sample lists around 47,000 distinct CDR3 sequences, 8.5% to 10% seen once, with around 11% in the top ten. Sequencing input: PBMCs or a T cell subset sorted from them (not recorded which). All receptors derive from an adult woman who had mild COVID-19 (a few samples of this study predate the infection). Cell type and time point are not known.

The table lists this clonotype with many counts. The DNA of the CDR3 is TGTGCCACCAGCAGGGCCGATTTCCAGCCCCAGCATTTT. Its protein product is CATSRADFQPQHF. This chain joins TRBV15 and TRBJ1-5; D remains ambiguous. CDR1 LNHNV and CDR2 YYDKDF come from the germline V gene (reference sequence). The CDR3 sequence is 13 residues long. V lost 3 bases, J lost 7 bases, and 10 bases lay in between. Based on the CDR3 plus reference TRBV15 and TRBJ1-5, the full variable domain is DAMVIQNPRYQVTQFGKPVTLSCSQTLNHNVMYWYQQKSSQAPKLLFHYYDKDFNNEADTPDNFQSRRPNTSFCFLDIRSPGLGDTAMYLCATSRADFQPQHFGDGTRLSIL.

The chain links TRBV14 to TRBJ2-5; 14 positions agree with TRBD2. Trimming at V came to 5 bases and at J to 5 bases, leaving 19 bases not matched to a gene. Germline-derived CDR1 and CDR2 are SGHDN and FVKESK. This CDR3 has 20 amino acids. The CDR3 region has the DNA TGTGCCAGCAGCGCGTTAAGAACACCGGGACTAGCGGGAGTCGCGGAGACCCAGTACTTC. Translated: CASSALRTPGLAGVAETQYF.

This clonotype has a handful of counts. The V and J genes are TRBV6-5 and TRBJ2-1, with D uncertain. Germline CDR1 and CDR2: MNHEY and SVGAGI. V was trimmed by 4 bases and J by 8 bases, leaving 6 bases between them. CDR3 length: 11 amino acids. The CDR3 sequence is CASSSHDEQFF. The CDR3 coding sequence is TGTGCCAGCAGTTCCCACGATGAGCAGTTCTTC.

This chain joins TRBV29-1 and TRBJ2-3; 7 bases map to TRBD2. With V trimmed by 4 bases and J by 2 bases, 6 bases remained unmatched. Germline loops: CDR1 SQVTM, CDR2 ANQGSEA. This CDR3 comprises 14 residues. CDR3 sequence (DNA): TGCAGCGTTGGAGCGGGGACCCTCACAGATACGCAGTATTTT. This codes for CSVGAGTLTDTQYF.

This clonotype was recorded many times. The V gene is TRBV7-2, the J gene TRBJ2-2, with 13 bases aligning to TRBD2. The CDR3 is 18 residues long. V shed 5 bases, J shed 5 bases, and the junction held 11 bases outside the gene matches. Germline lookup yields CDR1 SGHTA and CDR2 FQGNSA. CDR3 sequence: CASSLGGLAGRRTGELFF. CDR3 nucleotides: TGTGCCAGCAGCCTGGGGGGACTAGCGGGACGGAGGACCGGGGAGCTGTTTTTT.

At least ten counts were recorded for this clonotype. The chain combines TRBV20-1 with TRBJ2-3, with D hard to call. Germline CDR1 DFQATT, CDR2 SNEGSKA (reference sequence). The CDR3 loop spans 14 amino acids. The germline V and J ends were trimmed by 3 bases and 6 bases, with 16 bases remaining between them. CDR3 region: CSARVSGLLDTQYF. The CDR3 nucleotides are TGCAGTGCTAGGGTCTCCGGGCTCCTGGATACGCAGTATTTT.

This clonotype was seen only a few times. The genes are TRBV7-6 and TRBJ2-1; D is uncertain. This CDR3 is 12 amino acids long. From germline, CDR1 is SGHVS and CDR2 FNYEAQ. V lost 1 base, J lost 8 bases, and 6 bases lay in between. CDR3 sequence (DNA): TGTGCCAGCAGCTTAGATCAGTATGAGCAGTTCTTC. It translates to CASSLDQYEQFF.

The chain is built from TRBV30 and TRBJ1-1; D remains ambiguous. Trimming stripped 2 bases from V and 0 bases from J, with 4 bases between. This CDR3 comprises 12 residues. Germline CDR1 GTSNPN, CDR2 SVGIG (reference sequence). CDR3 nucleotides: TGTGCCTGGAGTAGGTTGAACACTGAAGCTTTCTTT. It yields the protein CAWSRLNTEAFF.

There are a few counts of this clonotype. The chain couples TRBV30 to TRBJ2-2, with 7 bases lining up with TRBD1. V lost 2 bases and J lost 0; bases outside the gene matches: 6. CDR1 GTSNPN and CDR2 SVGIG come from the germline V gene (reference sequence). The length of the CDR3 is 16 residues. The chain's CDR3 is CAWSRGLVANTGELFF. The CDR3 DNA reads as TGTGCCTGGAGTAGGGGGCTGGTGGCGAACACCGGGGAGCTGTTTTTT.

At least ten counts were recorded for this clonotype. The genes are TRBV20-1 and TRBJ2-7; perhaps TRBD1 as D (6 bases). Between the trimmed V and J ends, which lost 7 bases and 4 bases, there was a span of 14 bases. The CDR3 is 12 residues long. The germline gives CDR1 DFQATT, CDR2 SNEGSKA (reference sequence). The CDR3 sequence: CSVTQGRYEQYF. The CDR3 DNA follows: TGCAGTGTCACACAGGGCCGTTACGAGCAGTACTTC.

This clonotype has only a few counts. CDR3 bases: TGCGCCAGCAGCCCGGGACAGGGAGGTGCGGAGCAGTACTTC. This sequence encodes CASSPGQGGAEQYF. V and J are TRBV5-1 and TRBJ2-7; 9 nucleotides match TRBD1. With 4 bases clipped from V and 7 bases from J, the junction kept 9 bases outside the gene matches. Germline V gene sequence: CDR1 SGHRS, CDR2 YFSETQ. The length of the CDR3 is 14 residues.

This chain connects TRBV7-3 to TRBJ2-2, with D possibly being TRBD2 (6 bases). The germline V gene has CDR1 SGHTA and CDR2 FQGTGA. V was trimmed by 3 bases and J by 8 bases, leaving 16 bases between them. CDR3 length: 15 residues. CDR3 sequence reads: CASSLDSGGPGELFF. CDR3 nucleotide sequence: TGTGCCAGCAGCTTGGATAGCGGCGGTCCGGGGGAGCTGTTTTTT.

In nucleotides, the CDR3 is TGTGCCAGCAGCCAAGTATTTCCAGCGGGAGGGAGAGAGACCCAGTACTTC. It is translated as CASSQVFPAGGRETQYF. The rearrangement uses TRBV14 and TRBJ2-5, with TRBD2 matching 10 bases. The length of the CDR3 is 17 residues. CDR1 SGHDN and CDR2 FVKESK come from the germline V gene. Trimming cost V 1 base and J 4 bases; bases outside gene matches: 9.

The CDR3 sequence: CASSSLGNQPQHF. In nucleotides, the CDR3 is TGTGCCAGCAGCTCCCTGGGCAATCAGCCCCAGCATTTT. The chain uses TRBV6-6 and TRBJ1-5, with D hard to call. Trimming took 6 bases from V and 2 from J, leaving 8 bases between them. The CDR3 sequence is 13 residues long. Per the germline V gene, CDR1 is MNHNY and CDR2 is SVGAGI (reference sequence).

This clonotype has a handful of counts. The rearrangement uses TRBV18 and TRBJ1-2; no clear D gene. The CDR3 extends over 14 amino acids. Deletions cut 2 bases from V and 4 bases from J, with 11 bases between. CDR1 KGHSH and CDR2 LQKENI come from the germline V gene. This CDR3 is CASSPAHEGYGYTF. CDR3 nucleotides: TGTGCCAGCTCACCAGCTCATGAGGGCTATGGCTACACCTTC. Full variable domain (remainder filled in from reference TRBV18 and TRBJ1-2): NAGVMQNPRHLVRRRGQEARLRCSPMKGHSHVYWYRQLPEEGLKFMVYLQKENIIDESGMPKERFSAEFPKEGPSILRIQQVVRGDSAAYFCASSPAHEGYGYTFGSGTRLTVV.

This clonotype has a count of ten or more. The V and J genes are TRBV9 and TRBJ2-5; no definite D call. The CDR3 sequence is 14 residues long. The V gene lost 2 bases and the J gene lost 3 bases, with 11 bases spanning the gap. Germline CDR1 SGDLS, CDR2 YYNGEE. This CDR3 reads CASSVSLWEETQYF. Written as DNA, the CDR3 is TGTGCCAGCAGCGTTTCCCTTTGGGAAGAGACCCAGTACTTC.

The gene calls are TRBV4-1 and TRBJ2-1; 10 nucleotides align to TRBD2. Germline V gene data show CDR1 as MGHRA and CDR2 as YSYEKL. This CDR3 has 17 amino acids. With V trimmed by 4 bases and J by 0 bases, 6 bases remained unmatched. The CDR3 reads CASSRQVAGGSYNEQFF. The CDR3 DNA reads TGCGCCAGCAGCCGACAAGTAGCGGGGGGCTCCTACAATGAGCAGTTCTTC.

This clonotype was counted many times. This chain uses TRBV7-8 with TRBJ2-3; 8 nucleotides match TRBD1. V lost 6 bases to trimming and J lost 7 bases; unmatched junction nucleotides: 18. This CDR3 is 17 amino acids long. Germline CDR1 and CDR2: SGHVS and FQNEAQ. The CDR3 spells CASRSTGAVGLRNTQYF. CDR3 bases: TGTGCCAGCAGATCGACAGGGGCCGTTGGGTTGCGGAATACGCAGTATTTT. The whole variable domain, filled in from reference TRBV7-8 and TRBJ2-3, reads GAGVSQSPRYKVAKRGQDVALRCDPISGHVSLFWYQQALGQGPEFLTYFQNEAQLDKSGLPSDRFFAERPEGSVSTLKIQRTQQEDSAVYLCASRSTGAVGLRNTQYFGPGTRLTVL.

The chain recombines TRBV24-1 with TRBJ2-3; D is undetermined. Germline V gene data show CDR1 as KGHDR and CDR2 as SFDVKD. The CDR3 runs 16 residues. Trimming cost V 4 bases and J 0 bases, with 13 bases left between them. The CDR3 reads CATSDLGPGSTDTQYF. CDR3 nucleotides: TGTGCCACCAGTGACCTAGGCCCTGGAAGCACAGATACGCAGTATTTT.